The rows below give T cell receptor beta chains drawn from one sample of a study of T cells after yellow fever vaccination. TCRdb recomputed calls from the 5' RACE reads with MiXCR, one row per CDR3 protein. The sample includes hundreds of thousands of distinct CDR3 sequences, approximately 13% of them seen just once. The source material was PBMCs, sampled on the day of the yellow fever booster vaccination. These receptors came from a young man who received the YFV17D yellow fever vaccine. Both conserved end residues are trimmed from each CDR3. Fields, in order: J gene, D gene, V gene, CDR3 protein. A D gene is named only where the DNA matches it firmly.

>TRBJ1-6|TRBD1|TRBV5-8
ASSWGRTGNSPLH
>TRBJ2-5|NA|TRBV10-3
AIRRAGETQY
>TRBJ2-1|TRBD2|TRBV20-1
GGAGGSYNEQF
>TRBJ2-1|TRBD1|TRBV29-1
SVWDRGRPKQF
>TRBJ2-3|TRBD2|TRBV7-2
ASSLLAGGPWDTQY
>TRBJ1-1|TRBD1|TRBV6-5
ASSYRTGWTEAF
>TRBJ2-7|TRBD2|TRBV9
ASSVVGTSNEQY
>TRBJ2-1|NA|TRBV12-3/TRBV12-4
ASSLGSEQF
>TRBJ2-2|NA|TRBV5-1
ASSLGGTVSGELF
>TRBJ2-1|NA|TRBV4-1
ASSHLSGNEQF
>TRBJ1-4|NA|TRBV5-8
ARGSAAGRSAGKLF
>TRBJ2-7|TRBD2|TRBV3-1
ASMLAGVSYEQY
>TRBJ2-5|TRBD1|TRBV12-3/TRBV12-4
ASSVDRVGQETQY
>TRBJ2-3|TRBD2|TRBV19
ASGLGGTDTQY
>TRBJ2-7|NA|TRBV14
ASSQDEGGDIYEQY
>TRBJ2-5|NA|TRBV7-2
ASSLSAGVETQY
>TRBJ1-1|TRBD1|TRBV29-1
SGTGQGGTEAF
>TRBJ2-3|NA|TRBV7-9
ASSPTVEADTQY
>TRBJ2-5|NA|TRBV20-1
SARVQGAETQY
>TRBJ2-7|NA|TRBV6-2/TRBV6-3
ASSNIYEQY